The 28 T cell receptor beta chains in this list originate from one sample, sequenced in a study of cytomegalovirus exposure and HLA in healthy donors. The PCR made use of 60 Vbeta and 13 Jbeta primers. Measured with immunoSEQ multiplex PCR; TCRdb has only the in-frame clones, and not every one. The sample carries 65,000 to 85,000 clones, around 80% recorded once. Sequencing was carried out using PBMCs. Source of these receptors: a male donor in good health and CMV-seropositive.

This clone was observed a few times. This chain connects TRBV2 to TRBJ2-3; TRBD2 agrees at 8 bases. Germline loops: CDR1 SNHLY, CDR2 FYNNEI. V was clipped by 8 bases and J by 0 bases; unmatched bases: 16. This CDR3 is 18 amino acids long. In nucleotides, the CDR3 is TGTGCCAGCCTCGCTTCCCAGGCTAGCGGGTGGAGCACAGATACGCAGTATTTT. Translation gives CASLASQASGWSTDTQYF.

This clone was seen more than once but under ten times. The V call is TRBV2, the J call TRBJ2-2; a weak D match, TRBD1 (6 bases). V lost 8 bases and J 2 bases, leaving 12 bases between the germline ends. This CDR3 is built from 14 residues. In germline, CDR1 is SNHLY, CDR2 FYNNEI. CDR3 nucleotides: TGTGCCAGCCGCGGACAGCCTAACACCGGGGAGCTGTTTTTT. Its translation is CASRGQPNTGELFF. The full variable domain, completed using reference TRBV2 and TRBJ2-2, is EPEVTQTPSHQVTQMGQEVILRCVPISNHLYFYWYRQILGQKVEFLVSFYNNEISEKSEIFDDQFSVERPDGSNFTLKIRSTKLEDSAMYFCASRGQPNTGELFFGEGSRLTVL.

This chain uses TRBV7-9 with TRBJ1-2; unclear D gene. Deletions cut 2 bases from V and 5 bases from J, with 3 bases between. CDR3 length equals 11 residues. Germline V gives CDR1 SEHNR, CDR2 FQNEAQ (reference sequence). The DNA for the CDR3 is TGTGCCAGCAGCTTACAGTATGGCTACACCTTC. Encoded protein: CASSLQYGYTF.

This chain connects TRBV7-9 to TRBJ2-2, with 7 positions matching TRBD1. The junction had 8 bases not matched to a gene; V was cut back by 5 bases and J by 5 bases. This CDR3 spans 15 amino acids. Germline CDR1 is SEHNR and CDR2 is FQNEAQ (reference sequence). CDR3 sequence reads: CASSPRGSGTGELFF. CDR3 DNA: TGTGCCAGCAGCCCCAGGGGGTCGGGGACCGGGGAGCTGTTTTTT.

This chain links TRBV23-1 with TRBJ2-7; 11 nucleotides agree with TRBD2. TRBV23-1 is an open reading frame, and its role is uncertain. J gave up 1 base and V 1 base, and 15 bases lay outside the gene matches. The CDR3 runs 20 residues. CDR3 bases: TGCGCCAGCAGTCAATTAAATCTGGGGACTAGCGGAACCTTTTCCTACGAGCAGTACTTC. Amino acid sequence: CASSQLNLGTSGTFSYEQYF.

This CDR3 reads CAWSVPGTGNTIYF. The DNA for the CDR3 is TGTGCCTGGAGTGTACCCGGGACTGGAAACACCATATATTTT. The chain combines TRBV30 with TRBJ1-3, with unresolved D. In germline, CDR1 is GTSNPN, CDR2 SVGIG (reference sequence). CDR3 size: 14 residues. Trimming left V 0 bases short and J 2 bases short, with 8 bases between.

The chain recombines TRBV7-9 with TRBJ2-1; 9 bases line up with TRBD2. This CDR3 comprises 14 residues. The V gene end was trimmed by 3 bases and the J gene end by 9 bases; junction bases not matched to a gene: 6. Germline V lookup: CDR1 SEHNR, CDR2 FQNEAQ (reference sequence). DNA of the CDR3: TGTGCCAGCAGCTTTAGCGGGAGAGCGGGTGAGCAGTTCTTC. It specifies CASSFSGRAGEQFF.

The chain joins TRBV2 to TRBJ2-1; TRBD2 agrees at 14 bases. CDR3 length equals 13 residues. Looked up from germline, CDR1 is SNHLY and CDR2 is FYNNEI. V lost 9 bases and J lost 9; bases outside the gene matches: 4. CDR3 region: CASRLAGGSEQFF. The CDR3 coding sequence is TGTGCCAGTAGACTAGCGGGAGGGAGTGAGCAGTTCTTC.

V usage is TRBV4-1 and J usage is TRBJ2-3, with D maybe TRBD1 (6 bases). The CDR3 has 14 residues. CDR1 MGHRA and CDR2 YSYEKL come from the germline V gene. Trimming pared 1 base from V and 4 bases from J, leaving 9 bases between. The CDR3 reads CASSQGSGADTQYF. DNA for the CDR3: TGCGCCAGCAGCCAAGGGTCAGGGGCAGATACGCAGTATTTT.

This clone was detected a few times. The rearrangement uses TRBV2 and TRBJ1-6; possibly TRBD1 for D (5 bases). Per germline, CDR1 SNHLY and CDR2 FYNNEI. The V end was cut by 4 bases, the J end by 4 bases, with 8 bases between. The CDR3 loop spans 14 amino acids. The CDR3 spells CASSGQRYNSPLHF. The CDR3, as DNA: TGTGCCAGCAGTGGACAGAGGTATAATTCACCCCTCCACTTT.

The chain uses TRBV19 and TRBJ2-7, with TRBD1 matching 12 bases. CDR1 LNHDA and CDR2 SQIVND come from the germline V gene (reference sequence). The CDR3 runs to 14 residues. V lost 10 bases, J lost 4 bases, and 8 bases stayed unmatched. The CDR3 spells CATTPGQGAYEQYF. In DNA form, the CDR3 reads TGTGCCACCACACCGGGACAGGGGGCTTACGAGCAGTACTTC.

The V call is TRBV29-1, the J call TRBJ2-7; 8 bases map to TRBD1. Germline values: CDR1 SQVTM, CDR2 ANQGSEA. V was pared by 6 bases and J by 5 bases, with 3 bases of the junction left unmatched. There are 11 residues in the CDR3. CDR3 region: CSVTGVDEQYF. CDR3 DNA sequence: TGCAGCGTGACAGGGGTCGACGAGCAGTACTTC.

V gene TRBV19 combines with J gene TRBJ1-2; 7 nucleotides align to TRBD1. With V trimmed by 1 base and J by 6 bases, 14 bases remained unmatched. This CDR3 spans 17 amino acids. From germline, CDR1 is LNHDA and CDR2 SQIVND (reference sequence). The CDR3 DNA sequence: TGTGCCAGTAGTATAGTCGGGGGACAGACTCGTCGTAATGGCTACACCTTC. Its translation: CASSIVGGQTRRNGYTF.

In its sample, this clone was seen a few times. The V gene is TRBV7-8, the J gene TRBJ2-7; 11 nucleotides match TRBD2. Germline CDR1 SGHVS, CDR2 FQNEAQ. The CDR3 sequence is 17 residues long. V dropped 7 bases and J dropped 0; count of bases not matched to a gene: 11. In DNA, the CDR3 is TGTGCCAGCACCCTCCTAACCGGGACTAGCGGCTCCTACGAGCAGTACTTC. It translates to CASTLLTGTSGSYEQYF.

The chain combines TRBV5-1 with TRBJ2-5, with D tentatively TRBD1 (6 bases). The V and J ends lost 0 bases and 1 base respectively, with 10 bases between them. CDR3 size: 15 residues. The germline CDR1 and CDR2 sequences are SGHRS and YFSETQ. CDR3 amino acids: CASSLATGTQETQYF. CDR3 in DNA: TGCGCCAGCAGCTTGGCTACAGGGACCCAAGAGACCCAGTACTTC.

CDR3 loop: CASSMDRVETQYF. CDR3 in DNA: TGTGCCAGTAGTATGGACAGGGTAGAGACCCAGTACTTC. This chain connects TRBV19 to TRBJ2-5; 8 bases match TRBD1. Looked up from germline, CDR1 is LNHDA and CDR2 is SQIVND (reference sequence). This CDR3 is 13 amino acids long. The trim removed 3 bases at V and 4 bases at J, leaving 1 base unmatched.

CDR3 in DNA: TGTGCCAGCAGTTTACCCAGGGGCTTGAATACGCAGTATTTT. Its translation is CASSLPRGLNTQYF. The chain is built from TRBV28 and TRBJ2-3; maybe TRBD1 (6 bases). V lost 2 bases and J lost 7, with 13 bases in between. CDR3 length: 14 residues. The germline gives CDR1 MDHEN, CDR2 SYDVKM.

This sequence joins TRBV19 and TRBJ2-5, with 7 bases matching TRBD1. The germline gives CDR1 LNHDA, CDR2 SQIVND (reference sequence). The CDR3 length is 15 residues. V lost 4 bases to trimming and J lost 4 bases; unmatched junction nucleotides: 9. In DNA, the CDR3 is TGTGCCAGTAGTACACCGGGACAGTCCAGAGAGACCCAGTACTTC. Translating it yields CASSTPGQSRETQYF.

This clone has only a few counts. This chain joins TRBV14 and TRBJ2-4; perhaps TRBD1 as D (5 bases). Germline CDR1 reads SGHDN; CDR2 reads FVKESK. The CDR3 sequence is 16 residues long. V was shortened by 2 bases and J by 3 bases, with 14 bases between the two germline ends. In DNA, the CDR3 is TGTGCCAGCAGCCAAACAACAGGTTTCGTCAAAAACATTCAGTACTTC. Its protein product is CASSQTTGFVKNIQYF.

The rearrangement links TRBV29-1 to TRBJ2-7; no definite D call. The CDR3 consists of 12 residues. V was trimmed by 4 bases and J by 2 bases, leaving 9 bases between them. Germline CDR1 reads SQVTM; CDR2 reads ANQGSEA. CDR3 bases: TGCAGCGTTGTCGCGGAGACCTACGAGCAGTACTTC. It is translated as CSVVAETYEQYF.

The chain recombines TRBV5-1 with TRBJ2-1; 9 bases agree with TRBD1. This CDR3 is built from 15 residues. Germline lookup yields CDR1 SGHRS and CDR2 YFSETQ. V was clipped by 4 bases and J by 6 bases; unmatched bases: 8. For the CDR3, the DNA is TGCGCCAGCAGCCTCGGGACAGGGTATAGCAATGAGCAGTTCTTC. Translation: CASSLGTGYSNEQFF.

This clone was recorded once. The chain links TRBV6-1 to TRBJ1-2; the D is unclear. Germline CDR1 reads MNHNS; CDR2 reads SASEGT. The CDR3 runs to 11 residues. The V end lost 4 bases, the J end lost 8 bases, and 8 bases lay between the germline ends. CDR3 coding DNA: TGTGCCAGCAGTGTCTTTGAGGGCTACACCTTC. As protein: CASSVFEGYTF.

This chain connects TRBV13 to TRBJ2-3; 7 bases fit TRBD2. V was pared by 5 bases and J by 1 base, with 6 bases of the junction left unmatched. CDR3 size: 15 residues. Germline-derived CDR1 and CDR2 are PRHDT and FYEKMQ (reference sequence). This CDR3 reads CASSLGLAGTDTQYF. The CDR3 DNA sequence: TGTGCCAGCAGCCTCGGGCTAGCGGGCACAGATACGCAGTATTTT. Filled out from reference TRBV13 and TRBJ2-3, the complete variable domain reads AAGVIQSPRHLIKEKRETATLKCYPIPRHDTVYWYQQGPGQDPQFLISFYEKMQSDKGSIPDRFSAQQFSDYHSELNMSSLELGDSALYFCASSLGLAGTDTQYFGPGTRLTVL.

The V gene is TRBV19, the J gene TRBJ2-7, with 9 bases matching TRBD1. The CDR3 loop spans 14 amino acids. The germline gives CDR1 LNHDA, CDR2 SQIVND (reference sequence). V dropped 4 bases and J dropped 1; count of bases not matched to a gene: 2. The CDR3 here is CASSTGQGSYEQYF. The CDR3 region has the DNA TGTGCCAGTAGTACCGGACAGGGGTCCTACGAGCAGTACTTC.

The CDR3 sequence: CASSSTVNTEAFF. In DNA form, the CDR3 reads TGTGCCAGCAGCTCCACAGTGAACACTGAAGCTTTCTTT. This chain joins TRBV7-6 and TRBJ1-1; no definite D call. The CDR3 runs 13 residues. The V end lost 4 bases, the J end lost 0 bases, and 6 bases lay between the germline ends. Germline loops: CDR1 SGHVS, CDR2 FNYEAQ.

The CDR3 is CASSYGSGGSTDTQYF. CDR3 DNA: TGTGCCAGCAGTTACGGGTCTGGGGGCAGCACAGATACGCAGTATTTT. The chain has TRBV6-6 and TRBJ2-3; a weak D match, TRBD1 (6 bases). The germline V gene encodes CDR1 MNHNY and CDR2 SVGAGI (reference sequence). V lost 2 bases, J lost 0 bases, and 12 bases lay in between. This CDR3 is 16 amino acids long.

The gene calls are TRBV7-8 and TRBJ2-7; 8 bases are shared with TRBD2. This CDR3 is 14 amino acids long. The germline gives CDR1 SGHVS, CDR2 FQNEAQ. The trim removed 3 bases at V and 3 bases at J, leaving 4 bases unmatched. The CDR3 nucleotides are TGTGCCAGCAGCTTTTATAGCGGGGACTACGAGCAGTACTTC. Its protein is CASSFYSGDYEQYF.

This chain uses TRBV27 with TRBJ2-2; 7 nucleotides agree with TRBD1. This CDR3 is 16 amino acids long. Germline V CDR1 and CDR2: MNHEY, SMNVEV (reference sequence). The V segment lost 5 bases and the J segment 1 base; nucleotides outside the gene matches: 7. CDR3 in DNA: TGTGCCAGCAGTATAGCCGGGACAGTGAACACCGGGGAGCTGTTTTTT. Protein sequence: CASSIAGTVNTGELFF.